This entry is about one T cell receptor beta chain. The record originates from a study of T cell changes during pregnancy in multiple sclerosis. The repertoire was sequenced with immunoSEQ multiplex PCR; TCRdb's copy has only in-frame clones and lacks some. The sample consists of roughly 20,000 clones, 85% to 90% of them appearing once. V lost 4 bases and J 6 bases, leaving 7 bases between the germline ends. Germline loops: CDR1 SGDLS, CDR2 YYNGEE. The CDR3 is 12 amino acids. This TCR derives from a female donor in good health, enrolled as a control in a pregnancy study. Sequenced material: CD4+ T cells from peripheral blood mononuclear cells, taken in the first trimester of pregnancy. V usage is TRBV9 and J usage is TRBJ2-2; D gene ambiguous. Here the CDR3 reads CASSPHAGELFF. The CDR3 bases are TGTGCCAGCAGCCCACACGCCGGGGAGCTGTTTTTT.